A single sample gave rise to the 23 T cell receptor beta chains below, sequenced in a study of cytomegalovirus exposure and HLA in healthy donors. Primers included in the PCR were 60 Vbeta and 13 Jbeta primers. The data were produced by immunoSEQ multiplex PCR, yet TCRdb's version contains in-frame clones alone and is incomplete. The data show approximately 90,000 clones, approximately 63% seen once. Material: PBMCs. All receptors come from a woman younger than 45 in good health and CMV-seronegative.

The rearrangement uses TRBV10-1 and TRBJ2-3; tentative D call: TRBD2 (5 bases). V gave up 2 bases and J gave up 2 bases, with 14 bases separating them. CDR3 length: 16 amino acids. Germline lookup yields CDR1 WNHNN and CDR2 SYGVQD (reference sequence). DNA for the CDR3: TGCGCCAGCAGTGAGGTCGGAGGAAGGGTCACAGATACGCAGTATTTT. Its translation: CASSEVGGRVTDTQYF.

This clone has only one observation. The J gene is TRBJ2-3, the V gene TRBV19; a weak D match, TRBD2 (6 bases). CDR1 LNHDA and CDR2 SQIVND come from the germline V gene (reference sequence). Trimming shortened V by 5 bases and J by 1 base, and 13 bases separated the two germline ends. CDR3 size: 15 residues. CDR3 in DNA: TGTGCCAGTAGTCAACCGCAGCGGGGCACAGATACGCAGTATTTT. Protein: CASSQPQRGTDTQYF.

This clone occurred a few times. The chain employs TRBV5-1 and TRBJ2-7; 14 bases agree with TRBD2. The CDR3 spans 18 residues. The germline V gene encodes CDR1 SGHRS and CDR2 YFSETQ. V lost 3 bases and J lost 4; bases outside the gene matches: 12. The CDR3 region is CASSWGLAGVIEVYEQYF. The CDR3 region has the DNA TGCGCCAGCAGCTGGGGACTAGCGGGAGTAATCGAGGTTTACGAGCAGTACTTC. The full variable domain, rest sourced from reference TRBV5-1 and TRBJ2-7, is KAGVTQTPRYLIKTRGQQVTLSCSPISGHRSVSWYQQTPGQGLQFLFEYFSETQRNKGNFPGRFSGRQFSNSRSEMNVSTLELGDSALYLCASSWGLAGVIEVYEQYFGPGTRLTVT.

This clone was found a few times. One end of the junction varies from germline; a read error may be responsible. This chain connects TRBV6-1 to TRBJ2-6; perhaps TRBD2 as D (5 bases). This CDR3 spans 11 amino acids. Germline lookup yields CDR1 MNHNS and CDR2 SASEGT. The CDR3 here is CASSGVNVLTF. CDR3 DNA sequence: TGTGCCAGCTCCGGGGTCAACGTCCTGACTTTC.

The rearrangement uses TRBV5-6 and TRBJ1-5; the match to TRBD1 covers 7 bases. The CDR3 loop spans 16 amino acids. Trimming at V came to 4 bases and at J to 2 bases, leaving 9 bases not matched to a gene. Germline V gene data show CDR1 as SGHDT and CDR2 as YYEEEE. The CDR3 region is CASSTRQGWGNQPQHF. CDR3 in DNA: TGTGCCAGCAGCACCCGACAGGGTTGGGGCAATCAGCCCCAGCATTTT.

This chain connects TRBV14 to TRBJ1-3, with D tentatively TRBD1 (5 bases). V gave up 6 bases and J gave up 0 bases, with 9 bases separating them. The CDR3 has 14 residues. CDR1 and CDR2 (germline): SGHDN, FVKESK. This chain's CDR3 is CASRLGGSGNTIYF. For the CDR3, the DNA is TGTGCCAGCAGACTCGGGGGCTCTGGAAACACCATATATTTT. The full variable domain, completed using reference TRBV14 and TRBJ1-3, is EAGVTQFPSHSVIEKGQTVTLRCDPISGHDNLYWYRRVMGKEIKFLLHFVKESKQDESGMPNNRFLAERTGGTYSTLKVQPAELEDSGVYFCASRLGGSGNTIYFGEGSWLTVV.

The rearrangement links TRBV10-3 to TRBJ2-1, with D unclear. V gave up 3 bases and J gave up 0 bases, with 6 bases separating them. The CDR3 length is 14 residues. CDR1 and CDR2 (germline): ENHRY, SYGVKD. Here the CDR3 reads CAISDRSSYNEQFF. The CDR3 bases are TGTGCCATCAGTGACCGGAGCTCCTACAATGAGCAGTTCTTC.

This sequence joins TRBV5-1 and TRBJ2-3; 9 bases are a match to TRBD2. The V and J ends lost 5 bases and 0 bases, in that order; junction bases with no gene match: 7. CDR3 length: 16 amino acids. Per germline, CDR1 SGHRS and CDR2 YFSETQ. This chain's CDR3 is CASRGGGAISTDTQYF. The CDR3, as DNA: TGCGCCAGCAGAGGCGGGGGGGCTATAAGCACAGATACGCAGTATTTT.

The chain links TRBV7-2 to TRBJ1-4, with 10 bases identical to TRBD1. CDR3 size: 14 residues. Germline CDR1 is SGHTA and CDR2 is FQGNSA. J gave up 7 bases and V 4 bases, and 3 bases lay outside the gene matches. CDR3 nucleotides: TGTGCCAGCAGCTACGACAGGGGGCCTGAAAAACTGTTTTTT. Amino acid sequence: CASSYDRGPEKLFF.

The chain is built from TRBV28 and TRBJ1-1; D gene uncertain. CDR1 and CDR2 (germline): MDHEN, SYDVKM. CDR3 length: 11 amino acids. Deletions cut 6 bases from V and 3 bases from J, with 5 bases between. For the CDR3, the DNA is TGTGCCAGCAGCCGGTACACTGAAGCTTTCTTT. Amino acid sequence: CASSRYTEAFF.

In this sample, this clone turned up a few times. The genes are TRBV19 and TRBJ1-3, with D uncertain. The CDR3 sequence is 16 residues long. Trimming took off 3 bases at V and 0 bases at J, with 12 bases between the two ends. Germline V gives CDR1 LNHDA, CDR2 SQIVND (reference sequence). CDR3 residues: CASSISEAGSGNTIYF. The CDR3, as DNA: TGTGCCAGTAGTATTTCAGAGGCCGGCTCTGGAAACACCATATATTTT. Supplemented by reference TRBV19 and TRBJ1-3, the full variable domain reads DGGITQSPKYLFRKEGQNVTLSCEQNLNHDAMYWYRQDPGQGLRLIYYSQIVNDFQKGDIAEGYSVSREKKESFPLTVTSAQKNPTAFYLCASSISEAGSGNTIYFGEGSWLTVV.

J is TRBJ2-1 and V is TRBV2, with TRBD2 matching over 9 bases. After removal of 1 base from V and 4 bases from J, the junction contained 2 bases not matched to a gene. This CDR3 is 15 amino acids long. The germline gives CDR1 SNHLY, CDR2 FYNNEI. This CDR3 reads CASSEVSGGYNEQFF. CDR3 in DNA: TGTGCCAGCAGTGAAGTTAGCGGGGGTTACAATGAGCAGTTCTTC.

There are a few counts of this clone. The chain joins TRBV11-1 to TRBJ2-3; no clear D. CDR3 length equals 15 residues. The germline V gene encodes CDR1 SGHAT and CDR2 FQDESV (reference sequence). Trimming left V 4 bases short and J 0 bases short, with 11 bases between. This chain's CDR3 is CASSSQWRSTDTQYF. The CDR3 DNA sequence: TGTGCCAGCAGCTCCCAGTGGCGGAGCACAGATACGCAGTATTTT.

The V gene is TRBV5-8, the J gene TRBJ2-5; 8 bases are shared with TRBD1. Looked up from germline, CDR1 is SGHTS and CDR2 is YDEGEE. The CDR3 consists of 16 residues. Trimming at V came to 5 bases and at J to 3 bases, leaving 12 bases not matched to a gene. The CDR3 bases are TGTGCCAGCAGGGGAAGTACCGGGACAGGAGAAGAGACCCAGTACTTC. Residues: CASRGSTGTGEETQYF.

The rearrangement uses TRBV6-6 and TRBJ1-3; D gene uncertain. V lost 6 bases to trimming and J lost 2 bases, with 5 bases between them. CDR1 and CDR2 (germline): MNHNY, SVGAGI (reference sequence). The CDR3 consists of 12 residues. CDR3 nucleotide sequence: TGTGCCAGCAGACGGGCTGGAAACACCATATATTTT. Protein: CASRRAGNTIYF.

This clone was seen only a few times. The CDR3 DNA reads as TGTGCCAGTAGTTCAAGGGGACTAAGTGAGCAGTTCTTC. Translating gives CASSSRGLSEQFF. The chain couples TRBV19 to TRBJ2-1; 7 bases match TRBD2. V was pared by 5 bases and J by 9 bases, with 7 bases of the junction left unmatched. Germline CDR1 reads LNHDA; CDR2 reads SQIVND (reference sequence). The CDR3 has 13 residues.

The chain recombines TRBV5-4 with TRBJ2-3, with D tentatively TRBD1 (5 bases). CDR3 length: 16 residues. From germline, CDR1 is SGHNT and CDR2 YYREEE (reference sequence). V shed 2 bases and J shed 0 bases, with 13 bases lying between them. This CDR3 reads CASSFRVVGSTDTQYF. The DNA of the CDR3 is TGTGCCAGCAGCTTCAGGGTAGTGGGAAGCACAGATACGCAGTATTTT. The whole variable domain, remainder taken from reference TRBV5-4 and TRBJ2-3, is ETGVTQSPTHLIKTRGQQVTLRCSSQSGHNTVSWYQQALGQGPQFIFQYYREEENGRGNFPPRFSGLQFPNYSSELNVNALELDDSALYLCASSFRVVGSTDTQYFGPGTRLTVL.

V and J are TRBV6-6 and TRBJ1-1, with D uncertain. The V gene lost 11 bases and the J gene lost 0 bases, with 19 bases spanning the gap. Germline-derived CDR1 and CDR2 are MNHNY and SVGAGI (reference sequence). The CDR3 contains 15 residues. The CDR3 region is CAGQTGEEMNTEAFF. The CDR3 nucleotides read TGTGCCGGCCAGACGGGAGAAGAGATGAACACTGAAGCTTTCTTT.

The CDR3 sequence: CASSPSGGTREQYF. The CDR3 DNA follows: TGTGCCAGCAGCCCCTCCGGGGGGACGCGGGAGCAGTACTTC. V gene TRBV7-6 combines with J gene TRBJ2-7, with 7 bases lining up with TRBD2. Germline loops: CDR1 SGHVS, CDR2 FNYEAQ. This CDR3 spans 14 amino acids. J was trimmed by 7 bases and V by 5 bases; bases with no gene match: 11.

The CDR3 sequence is CASSLNRDRAQPQHF. The DNA for the CDR3 is TGTGCCAGCAGCCTGAACCGGGACAGGGCTCAGCCCCAGCATTTT. The rearrangement uses TRBV11-2 and TRBJ1-5; 9 bases fit TRBD1. Looked up from germline, CDR1 is SGHAT and CDR2 is FQNNGV. J was trimmed by 6 bases and V by 5 bases; bases with no gene match: 8. There are 15 residues in the CDR3.

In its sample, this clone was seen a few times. As DNA, the CDR3 is TGTGCCAGCAGTGAACAGGGGTATAATTCACCCCTCCACTTT. This gives the protein CASSEQGYNSPLHF. The chain uses TRBV2 and TRBJ1-6; D is possibly TRBD1 (6 bases). Germline V gene lookup returns CDR1 SNHLY and CDR2 FYNNEI. This CDR3 region has 14 residues. V lost 2 bases to trimming and J lost 4 bases, with 6 bases between them. The full variable domain, its missing parts supplied by reference TRBV2 and TRBJ1-6, is EPEVTQTPSHQVTQMGQEVILRCVPISNHLYFYWYRQILGQKVEFLVSFYNNEISEKSEIFDDQFSVERPDGSNFTLKIRSTKLEDSAMYFCASSEQGYNSPLHFGNGTRLTVT.

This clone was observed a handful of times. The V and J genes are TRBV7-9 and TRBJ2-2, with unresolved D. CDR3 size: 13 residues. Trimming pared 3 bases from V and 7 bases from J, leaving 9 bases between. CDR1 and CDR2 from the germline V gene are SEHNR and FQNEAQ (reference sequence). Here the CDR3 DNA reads TGTGCCAGCAGCTTTTATACAGACGGGGAGCTGTTTTTT. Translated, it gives CASSFYTDGELFF.

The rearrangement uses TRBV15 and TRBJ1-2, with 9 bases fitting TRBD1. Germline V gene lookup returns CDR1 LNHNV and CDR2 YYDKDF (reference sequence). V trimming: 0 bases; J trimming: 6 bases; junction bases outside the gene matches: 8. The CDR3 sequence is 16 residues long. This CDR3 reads CATSRDQVQGADGYTF. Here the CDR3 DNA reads TGTGCCACCAGCAGAGATCAAGTACAGGGGGCAGATGGCTACACCTTC.